A single sample gave rise to the 28 T cell receptor beta chains below, sequenced in a study of T cell responses to AZD1222 COVID-19 vaccine. The data were produced by immunoSEQ multiplex PCR, yet TCRdb's version contains in-frame clones alone and is incomplete. Here the sample spans fewer than 250,000 clones, over 80% being singletons. This specimen consisted of peripheral blood, obtained on day 0 of AZD1222 vaccination. These receptor sequences come from an adult in good health.

The gene calls are TRBV9 and TRBJ2-3; 9 nucleotides line up with TRBD2. CDR1 and CDR2 (germline): SGDLS, YYNGEE. The J segment lost 5 bases and the V segment lost 10 bases, leaving 11 bases of the junction unmatched. The CDR3 extends over 14 amino acids. CDR3: CAPGASGAIDTQYF. The CDR3 region has the DNA TGTGCCCCAGGGGCTAGCGGGGCAATAGATACGCAGTATTTT.

This chain connects TRBV30 to TRBJ2-5, with 11 bases lining up with TRBD1. The ends lost 6 bases at V and 5 bases at J; junction bases unmatched: 8. The CDR3 length is 14 residues. Looked up from germline, CDR1 is GTSNPN and CDR2 is SVGIG (reference sequence). The CDR3 loop reads CACSGQGARETQYF. The CDR3 DNA is TGTGCCTGCAGCGGACAGGGGGCACGGGAGACCCAGTACTTC.

This chain joins TRBV5-6 and TRBJ2-7; TRBD1 might be the D (6 bases). CDR3 size: 15 residues. The germline V and J ends were trimmed by 0 bases and 0 bases, with 10 bases remaining between them. Germline CDR1 and CDR2: SGHDT and YYEEEE. The CDR3 DNA sequence: TGTGCCAGCAGCTTGGCGACAGGATTCTCCTACGAGCAGTACTTC. Residues: CASSLATGFSYEQYF.

V gene TRBV6-5 combines with J gene TRBJ2-3, with 9 bases matching TRBD2. CDR1 is MNHEY, CDR2 SVGAGI, per germline. CDR3 length: 14 amino acids. J lost 5 bases, V lost 2 bases, and 2 bases had no gene match. Here the CDR3 reads CASSYVAGEDTQYF. CDR3 coding DNA: TGTGCCAGCAGTTACGTAGCGGGGGAAGATACGCAGTATTTT.

The chain has TRBV27 and TRBJ2-7, with D tentatively TRBD2 (7 bases). V lost 2 bases to trimming and J lost 2 bases, with 10 bases between them. CDR3 length: 14 amino acids. Germline V lookup: CDR1 MNHEY, CDR2 SMNVEV (reference sequence). Written as DNA, the CDR3 is TGTGCCAGCAGTTTAGGGGGGGCCACCTACGAGCAGTACTTC. This translates into CASSLGGATYEQYF.

This clone was detected a few times. The rearrangement uses TRBV30 and TRBJ1-2; TRBD1 might be the D (6 bases). The V and J ends lost 3 bases and 10 bases respectively, with 15 bases between them. The CDR3 contains 12 residues. Looked up from germline, CDR1 is GTSNPN and CDR2 is SVGIG (reference sequence). CDR3 nucleotide sequence: TGTGCCTGGAGCCTCAGACAGGAATTCTACACCTTC. Its protein is CAWSLRQEFYTF.

The V call is TRBV9, the J call TRBJ2-7; tentative D call: TRBD1 (6 bases). This CDR3 comprises 15 residues. With 0 bases removed from V and 1 base from J, the gap between germline ends came to 11 bases. The germline V gene has CDR1 SGDLS and CDR2 YYNGEE. In DNA, the CDR3 is TGTGCCAGCAGCGTAGAGCAGGGGATGTCCTACGAGCAGTACTTC. This sequence encodes CASSVEQGMSYEQYF. The full variable domain, completed using reference TRBV9 and TRBJ2-7, is DSGVTQTPKHLITATGQRVTLRCSPRSGDLSVYWYQQSLDQGLQFLIQYYNGEERAKGNILERFSAQQFPDLHSELNLSSLELGDSALYFCASSVEQGMSYEQYFGPGTRLTVT.

The rearrangement uses TRBV2 and TRBJ1-5; possible D gene TRBD1, 5 bases. Germline CDR1 reads SNHLY; CDR2 reads FYNNEI. V shed 4 bases and J shed 3 bases, with 7 bases lying between them. This CDR3 contains 13 residues. The CDR3 sequence is CASSAGFNQPQHF. CDR3 in DNA: TGTGCCAGCAGTGCAGGGTTCAATCAGCCCCAGCATTTT.

The chain couples TRBV5-1 to TRBJ1-1; 8 bases match TRBD1. This CDR3 is built from 15 residues. CDR1 and CDR2 (germline): SGHRS, YFSETQ. Trimming at V came to 2 bases and at J to 1 base, leaving 4 bases not matched to a gene. DNA for the CDR3: TGCGCCAGCAGCTTCCAAACAGGGGGGAACACTGAAGCTTTCTTT. This gives the protein CASSFQTGGNTEAFF.

The chain combines TRBV5-1 with TRBJ2-7, with D maybe TRBD2 (5 bases). Germline CDR1 reads SGHRS; CDR2 reads YFSETQ. This CDR3 is 14 amino acids long. V gave up 4 bases and J gave up 1 base, with 12 bases separating them. The CDR3 DNA follows: TGCGCCAGCAGCCCCACGGGGAGTTCCTACGAGCAGTACTTC. As protein: CASSPTGSSYEQYF.

The CDR3 DNA is TGTGCCAGCAGCCAGACCCCAGGGGCCCATGGCTACACCTTC. This encodes CASSQTPGAHGYTF. This chain connects TRBV5-4 to TRBJ1-2, with a possible D match to TRBD1 (6 bases). CDR3 length: 14 residues. The germline V and J ends were trimmed by 4 bases and 6 bases, with 16 bases remaining between them. CDR1 SGHNT and CDR2 YYREEE come from the germline V gene (reference sequence).

This chain connects TRBV5-1 to TRBJ1-2; 8 nucleotides align to TRBD1. The V gene end was trimmed by 0 bases and the J gene end by 6 bases; junction bases not matched to a gene: 4. The CDR3 has 14 amino acids. Per the germline V gene, CDR1 is SGHRS and CDR2 is YFSETQ. The CDR3: CASSLGTGYDGYTF. CDR3 DNA: TGCGCCAGCAGCTTGGGGACAGGGTATGATGGCTACACCTTC.

In this sample, this clone turned up once. This sequence joins TRBV2 and TRBJ1-2; D remains unclear. In germline, CDR1 is SNHLY, CDR2 FYNNEI. Trimming left V 2 bases short and J 7 bases short, with 11 bases between. The CDR3 runs to 13 residues. CDR3 loop: CASSEWEKGGYTF. In nucleotides, the CDR3 is TGTGCCAGCAGTGAATGGGAAAAGGGTGGCTACACCTTC.

The chain uses TRBV18 and TRBJ1-2, with 9 bases matching TRBD1. The CDR3 sequence is 19 residues long. Germline V CDR1 and CDR2: KGHSH, LQKENI. The V and J ends lost 3 bases and 2 bases, in that order; junction bases with no gene match: 16. The CDR3: CASSPDRGSHSGANYGYTF. CDR3 coding DNA: TGTGCCAGCTCACCCGACAGGGGGAGTCATAGCGGTGCAAACTATGGCTACACCTTC.

The genes are TRBV24-1 and TRBJ1-2; 8 nucleotides agree with TRBD1. Germline CDR1 KGHDR, CDR2 SFDVKD. J lost 1 base, V lost 8 bases, and 5 bases had no gene match. The CDR3 is made up of 14 amino acids. CDR3 in DNA: TGTGCCACCAATTACAGGGGGGGTAACTATGGCTACACCTTC. It translates to CATNYRGGNYGYTF.

This chain uses TRBV2 with TRBJ1-6; D is uncertain. V lost 4 bases and J lost 6, with 13 bases in between. Germline V gene data show CDR1 as SNHLY and CDR2 as FYNNEI. This CDR3 comprises 15 residues. The CDR3 spells CASSAAGNSNSPLHF. CDR3 coding DNA: TGTGCCAGCAGTGCGGCCGGGAATAGTAATTCACCCCTCCACTTT. The full variable domain, its missing parts supplied by reference TRBV2 and TRBJ1-6, is EPEVTQTPSHQVTQMGQEVILRCVPISNHLYFYWYRQILGQKVEFLVSFYNNEISEKSEIFDDQFSVERPDGSNFTLKIRSTKLEDSAMYFCASSAAGNSNSPLHFGNGTRLTVT.

The chain recombines TRBV5-5 with TRBJ1-5; TRBD1 matches at 7 bases. V lost 5 bases and J lost 5; bases outside the gene matches: 13. The CDR3 sequence is 16 residues long. Germline CDR1 SGHKS, CDR2 YYEKEE (reference sequence). The CDR3, as DNA: TGTGCCAGCAGTTCCACCCCGACAGGGATCCATCAGCCCCAGCATTTT. Its protein is CASSSTPTGIHQPQHF.

Only one count was recorded for this clone. The V call is TRBV5-1, the J call TRBJ2-1; 14 nucleotides line up with TRBD2. The V segment lost 4 bases and the J segment 6 bases; nucleotides outside the gene matches: 9. Germline assignment: CDR1 SGHRS and CDR2 YFSETQ. CDR3 length: 17 residues. The CDR3 nucleotides read TGCGCCAGCAGCCCCCAGGGGACTAGCGGGGGCCTCAATGAGCAGTTCTTC. Translated, it gives CASSPQGTSGGLNEQFF.

The CDR3 region has the DNA TGTGCCAGCAGCTTAAGGGTGCAAAATTCACCCCTCCACTTT. Translated, it gives CASSLRVQNSPLHF. V and J are TRBV7-2 and TRBJ1-6; D not resolved. The germline CDR1 and CDR2 sequences are SGHTA and FQGNSA. The V and J ends lost 2 bases and 7 bases respectively, with 9 bases between them. The CDR3 has 14 amino acids. Full variable domain (rest looked up from reference TRBV7-2 and TRBJ1-6): GAGVSQSPSNKVTEKGKDVELRCDPISGHTALYWYRQSLGQGLEFLIYFQGNSAPDKSGLPSDRFSAERTGGSVSTLTIQRTQQEDSAVYLCASSLRVQNSPLHFGNGTRLTVT.

The count of this clone is one. The V and J genes are TRBV3-1 (or the pseudogene TRBV3-2) and TRBJ2-1; 7 nucleotides line up with TRBD2. Trimming took 2 bases from V and 7 from J; bases not matched to a gene: 8. Germline V CDR1 and CDR2: LGHDT, YNNKEL (reference sequence). This CDR3 comprises 15 residues. The CDR3 region is CASSQRTSFRNEQFF. The CDR3 DNA reads TGTGCCAGCAGCCAACGGACTAGTTTTAGGAATGAGCAGTTCTTC.

The chain couples TRBV24-1 to TRBJ1-5; D is unclear. Between the trimmed V and J ends, which lost 7 bases and 2 bases, there was a span of 8 bases. The CDR3 has 13 residues. The germline CDR1 and CDR2 sequences are KGHDR and SFDVKD. Here the CDR3 reads CATRAGGNQPQHF. CDR3 sequence (DNA): TGTGCCACCAGGGCAGGCGGCAATCAGCCCCAGCATTTT.

The chain couples TRBV4-3 to TRBJ1-5; D unclear. The ends were cut back, 4 bases at V and 7 bases at J, with 17 bases in the middle. The CDR3 spans 15 residues. The germline V gene encodes CDR1 LGHNA and CDR2 YSLEER. CDR3 residues: CASSLSSAQWQPQHF. CDR3 bases: TGCGCCAGCAGCCTCTCAAGCGCGCAATGGCAGCCCCAGCATTTT.

The J gene is TRBJ1-2, the V gene TRBV2; D call uncertain. Germline V gives CDR1 SNHLY, CDR2 FYNNEI. The CDR3 has 13 amino acids. Trimming left V 6 bases short and J 1 base short, with 9 bases between. CDR3 amino acids: CASRLGLNYGYTF. CDR3 bases: TGTGCCAGCAGGCTGGGTCTTAACTATGGCTACACCTTC.

This clone was detected once. In DNA form, the CDR3 reads TGTGCCAGCAGCCCCCAATGGCAGGAACCCTACAATGAGCAGTTCTTC. This encodes CASSPQWQEPYNEQFF. The J gene is TRBJ2-1, the V gene TRBV5-6; no clear D. The ends were cut back, 4 bases at V and 2 bases at J, with 16 bases in the middle. Germline V gives CDR1 SGHDT, CDR2 YYEEEE. CDR3 length: 16 residues.

The chain combines TRBV5-1 with TRBJ1-2; D not certain. The CDR3 is 13 amino acids. Germline V CDR1 and CDR2: SGHRS, YFSETQ. Trimming took 3 bases from V and 5 from J, leaving 11 bases between them. CDR3 nucleotides: TGCGCCAGCAGCTGGGGTTTTGGGTATGGCTACACCTTC. Translated, it gives CASSWGFGYGYTF.

V is TRBV9 and J is TRBJ1-5; 7 bases map to TRBD1. The CDR3 consists of 13 residues. Per the germline V gene, CDR1 is SGDLS and CDR2 is YYNGEE. Germline trimming cut 4 bases from V and 5 bases from J; bases unmatched to any gene: 3. CDR3 DNA sequence: TGTGCCAGCAGCTCACAGGGGTATCAGCCCCAGCATTTT. Protein: CASSSQGYQPQHF. Drawing the rest from reference TRBV9 and TRBJ1-5, the complete variable domain is DSGVTQTPKHLITATGQRVTLRCSPRSGDLSVYWYQQSLDQGLQFLIQYYNGEERAKGNILERFSAQQFPDLHSELNLSSLELGDSALYFCASSSQGYQPQHFGDGTRLSIL.

The chain combines TRBV9 with TRBJ2-1; TRBD2 matches at 9 bases. CDR3 length equals 14 residues. CDR1 is SGDLS and CDR2 is YYNGEE in the germline V gene. Trimming removed 8 bases from V and 9 bases from J; junction bases left unmatched: 12. The CDR3 DNA is TGTGCCAGTGCCGAGGCTAGCGGGGTGGGTGAGCAGTTCTTC. It specifies CASAEASGVGEQFF.

J is TRBJ1-2 and V is TRBV28, with 7 bases that match TRBD1. The CDR3 loop spans 16 amino acids. Germline V CDR1 and CDR2: MDHEN, SYDVKM. With 3 bases clipped from V and 4 bases from J, the junction kept 11 bases outside the gene matches. For the CDR3, the DNA is TGTGCCAGCAGTTTTATCCCGACAGGGAGACCCTATGGCTACACCTTC. Amino acid sequence: CASSFIPTGRPYGYTF.